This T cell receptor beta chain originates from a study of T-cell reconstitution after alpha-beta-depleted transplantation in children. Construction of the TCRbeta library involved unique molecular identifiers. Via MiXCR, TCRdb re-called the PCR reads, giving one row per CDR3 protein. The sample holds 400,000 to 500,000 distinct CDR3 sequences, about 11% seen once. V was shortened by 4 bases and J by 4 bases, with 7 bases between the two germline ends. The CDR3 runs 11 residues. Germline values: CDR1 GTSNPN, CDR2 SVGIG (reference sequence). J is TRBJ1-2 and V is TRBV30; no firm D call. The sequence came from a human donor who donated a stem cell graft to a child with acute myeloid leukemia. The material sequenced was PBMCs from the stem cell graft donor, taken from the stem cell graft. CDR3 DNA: TGTGCCTGGACCACCGGCTATGGCTACACCTTC. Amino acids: CAWTTGYGYTF.